This T cell receptor (beta chain) was captured in a study of technical replicates of blood from a few donors. The CDR3 runs 13 residues. Trimming shortened V by 3 bases and J by 5 bases, and 10 bases separated the two germline ends. Germline lookup yields CDR1 KGHSH and CDR2 LQKENI. TCRdb's copy holds only in-frame clones and misses some; the assay was immunoSEQ multiplex PCR. Among 60,000 or so clones listed, around 87% were seen once. Sample: PBMCs. The V call is TRBV18, the J call TRBJ2-5; D ambiguous. This TCR was recovered from a human donor in good health. Some clones in this sample may be carry-over from other donors' samples. This chain's CDR3 is CASSPIAKETQYF. CDR3 sequence (DNA): TGTGCCAGCTCACCCATAGCTAAGGAGACCCAGTACTTC.